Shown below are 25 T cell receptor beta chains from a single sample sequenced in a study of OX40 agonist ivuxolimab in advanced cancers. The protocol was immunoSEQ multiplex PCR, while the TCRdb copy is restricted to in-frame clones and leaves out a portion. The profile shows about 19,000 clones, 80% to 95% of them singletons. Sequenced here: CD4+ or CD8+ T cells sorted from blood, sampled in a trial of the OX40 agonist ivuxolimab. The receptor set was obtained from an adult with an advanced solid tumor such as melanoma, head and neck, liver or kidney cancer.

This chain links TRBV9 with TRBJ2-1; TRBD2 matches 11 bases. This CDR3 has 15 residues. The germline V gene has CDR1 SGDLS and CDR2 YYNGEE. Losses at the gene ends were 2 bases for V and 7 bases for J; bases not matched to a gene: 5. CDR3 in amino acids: CASSVGSGRVNEQFF. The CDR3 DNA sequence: TGTGCCAGCAGCGTGGGTAGCGGGAGGGTGAATGAGCAGTTCTTC. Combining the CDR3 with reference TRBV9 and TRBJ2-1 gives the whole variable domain DSGVTQTPKHLITATGQRVTLRCSPRSGDLSVYWYQQSLDQGLQFLIQYYNGEERAKGNILERFSAQQFPDLHSELNLSSLELGDSALYFCASSVGSGRVNEQFFGPGTRLTVL.

The chain's CDR3 is CASSDVAGDQETQYF. The CDR3 DNA sequence: TGTGCCAGCAGTGACGTGGCGGGGGACCAAGAGACCCAGTACTTC. J is TRBJ2-5 and V is TRBV6-4; 7 bases map to TRBD2. Per germline, CDR1 MRHNA and CDR2 SNTAGT. The J segment lost 0 bases and the V segment lost 2 bases, leaving 3 bases of the junction unmatched. This CDR3 region has 15 residues.

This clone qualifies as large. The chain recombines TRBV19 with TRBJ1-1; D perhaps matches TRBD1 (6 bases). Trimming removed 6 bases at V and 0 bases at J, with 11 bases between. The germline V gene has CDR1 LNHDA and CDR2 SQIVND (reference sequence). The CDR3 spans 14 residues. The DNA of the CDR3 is TGTGCCAGTAGCCGGGGGGGCCTGAACACTGAAGCTTTCTTT. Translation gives CASSRGGLNTEAFF. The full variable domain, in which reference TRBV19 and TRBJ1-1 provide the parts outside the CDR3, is DGGITQSPKYLFRKEGQNVTLSCEQNLNHDAMYWYRQDPGQGLRLIYYSQIVNDFQKGDIAEGYSVSREKKESFPLTVTSAQKNPTAFYLCASSRGGLNTEAFFGQGTRLTVV.

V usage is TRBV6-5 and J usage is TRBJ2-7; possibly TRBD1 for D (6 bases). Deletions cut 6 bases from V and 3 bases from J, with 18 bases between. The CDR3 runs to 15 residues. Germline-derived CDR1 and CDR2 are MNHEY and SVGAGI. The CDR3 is CASSDRGGPYYEQYF. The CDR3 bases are TGTGCCAGCAGCGACAGAGGGGGACCTTACTACGAGCAGTACTTC.

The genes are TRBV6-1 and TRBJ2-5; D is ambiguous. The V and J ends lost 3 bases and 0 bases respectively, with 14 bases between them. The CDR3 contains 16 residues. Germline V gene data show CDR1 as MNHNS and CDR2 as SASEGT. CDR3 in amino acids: CASSELSEKYQETQYF. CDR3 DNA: TGTGCCAGCAGTGAGTTGTCAGAGAAGTACCAAGAGACCCAGTACTTC.

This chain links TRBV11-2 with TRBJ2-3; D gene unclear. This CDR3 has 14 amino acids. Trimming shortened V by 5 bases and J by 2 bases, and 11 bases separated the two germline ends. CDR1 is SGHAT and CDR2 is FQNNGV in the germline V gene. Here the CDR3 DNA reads TGTGCCAGCAGCCCGGGCGCGGCCACAGATACGCAGTATTTT. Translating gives CASSPGAATDTQYF.

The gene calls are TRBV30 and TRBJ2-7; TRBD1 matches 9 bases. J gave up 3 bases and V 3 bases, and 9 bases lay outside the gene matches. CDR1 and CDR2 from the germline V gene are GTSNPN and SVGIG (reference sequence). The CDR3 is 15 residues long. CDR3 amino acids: CAWRAPGQGYYEQYF. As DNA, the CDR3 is TGTGCCTGGAGGGCCCCGGGACAGGGTTACTACGAGCAGTACTTC.

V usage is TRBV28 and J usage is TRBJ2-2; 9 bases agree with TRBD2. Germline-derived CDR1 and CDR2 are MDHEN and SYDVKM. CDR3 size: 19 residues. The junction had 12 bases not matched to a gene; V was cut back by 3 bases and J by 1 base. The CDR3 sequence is CASSFSASGIILNTGELFF. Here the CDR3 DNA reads TGTGCCAGCAGTTTTTCGGCTAGCGGGATCATATTGAACACCGGGGAGCTGTTTTTT.

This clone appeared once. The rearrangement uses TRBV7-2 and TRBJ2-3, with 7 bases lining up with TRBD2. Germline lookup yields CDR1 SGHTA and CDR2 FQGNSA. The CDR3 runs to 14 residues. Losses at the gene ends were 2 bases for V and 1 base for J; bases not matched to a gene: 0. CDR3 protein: CASSLLAGTDTQYF. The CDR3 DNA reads TGTGCCAGCAGCTTACTAGCGGGCACAGATACGCAGTATTTT.

The CDR3 spells CASSLNPENTEAFF. The CDR3 region has the DNA TGTGCCAGCAGTTTAAACCCGGAGAACACTGAAGCTTTCTTT. The chain is built from TRBV27 and TRBJ1-1; D ambiguous. Trimming stripped 2 bases from V and 1 base from J, with 8 bases between. The CDR3 totals 14 residues. Germline V CDR1 and CDR2: MNHEY, SMNVEV (reference sequence).

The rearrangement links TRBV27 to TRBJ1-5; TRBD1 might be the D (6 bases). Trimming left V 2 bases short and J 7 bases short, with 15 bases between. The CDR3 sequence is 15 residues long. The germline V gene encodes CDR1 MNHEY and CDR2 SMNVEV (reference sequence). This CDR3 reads CASSLGGGAEQPQHF. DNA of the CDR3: TGTGCCAGCAGTTTAGGGGGGGGCGCAGAACAGCCCCAGCATTTT.

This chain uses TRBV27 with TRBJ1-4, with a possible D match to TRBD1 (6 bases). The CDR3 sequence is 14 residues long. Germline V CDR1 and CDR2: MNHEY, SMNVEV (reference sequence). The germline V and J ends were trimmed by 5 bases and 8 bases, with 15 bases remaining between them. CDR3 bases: TGTGCCAGCAGTCCCGGGACATTGGCGGAAAAACTGTTTTTT. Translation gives CASSPGTLAEKLFF.

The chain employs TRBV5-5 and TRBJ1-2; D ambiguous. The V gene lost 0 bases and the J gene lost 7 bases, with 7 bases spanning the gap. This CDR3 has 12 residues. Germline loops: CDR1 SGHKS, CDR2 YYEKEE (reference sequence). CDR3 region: CASSLGWVGYTF. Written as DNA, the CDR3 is TGTGCCAGCAGCTTGGGTTGGGTTGGCTACACCTTC.

Written as DNA, the CDR3 is TGTGCCAGTAACGCTAATGAAAAACTGTTTTTT. Encoded protein: CASNANEKLFF. V gene TRBV19 combines with J gene TRBJ1-4; D is ambiguous. The CDR3 sequence is 11 residues long. Germline V gene lookup returns CDR1 LNHDA and CDR2 SQIVND (reference sequence). Between the trimmed V and J ends, which lost 7 bases and 3 bases, there was a span of 3 bases.

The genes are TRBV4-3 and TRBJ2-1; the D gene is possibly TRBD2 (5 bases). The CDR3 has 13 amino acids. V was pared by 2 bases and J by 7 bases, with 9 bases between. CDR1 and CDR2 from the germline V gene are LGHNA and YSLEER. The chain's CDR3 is CASSQIGENEQFF. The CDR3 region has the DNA TGCGCCAGCAGCCAAATTGGGGAGAATGAGCAGTTCTTC.

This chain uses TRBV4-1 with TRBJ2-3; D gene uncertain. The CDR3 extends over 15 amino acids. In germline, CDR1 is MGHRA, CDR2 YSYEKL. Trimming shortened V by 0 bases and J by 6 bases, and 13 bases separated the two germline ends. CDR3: CASSQDSPSPDTQYF. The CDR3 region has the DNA TGCGCCAGCAGCCAAGACTCTCCGAGTCCCGATACGCAGTATTTT.

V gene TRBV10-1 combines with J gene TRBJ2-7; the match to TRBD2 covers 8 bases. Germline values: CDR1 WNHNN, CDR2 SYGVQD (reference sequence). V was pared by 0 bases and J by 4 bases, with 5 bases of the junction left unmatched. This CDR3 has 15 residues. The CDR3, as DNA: TGCGCCAGCAGTGAGTCGAAGCGGGAGAGGTACGAGCAGTACTTC. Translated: CASSESKRERYEQYF.

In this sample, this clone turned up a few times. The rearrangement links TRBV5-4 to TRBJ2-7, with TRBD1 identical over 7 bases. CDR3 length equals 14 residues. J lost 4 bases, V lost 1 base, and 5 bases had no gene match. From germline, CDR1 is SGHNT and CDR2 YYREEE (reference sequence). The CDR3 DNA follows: TGTGCCAGCAGCTTGAGGGACAGACCATACGAGCAGTACTTC. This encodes CASSLRDRPYEQYF.

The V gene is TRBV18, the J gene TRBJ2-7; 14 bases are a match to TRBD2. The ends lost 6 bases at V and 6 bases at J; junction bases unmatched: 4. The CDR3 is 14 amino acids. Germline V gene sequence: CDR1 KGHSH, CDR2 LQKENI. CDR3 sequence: CASSGLAGEGEQYF. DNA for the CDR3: TGTGCCAGCTCGGGACTAGCGGGAGAGGGCGAGCAGTACTTC.

CDR3 DNA sequence: TGTGCCAGCAGCCAAGACTTAAGAGATGAGCAGTTCTTC. Protein sequence: CASSQDLRDEQFF. J is TRBJ2-1 and V is TRBV14; no clear D. Trimming left V 0 bases short and J 8 bases short, with 8 bases between. CDR1 is SGHDN, CDR2 FVKESK, per germline. This CDR3 comprises 13 residues.

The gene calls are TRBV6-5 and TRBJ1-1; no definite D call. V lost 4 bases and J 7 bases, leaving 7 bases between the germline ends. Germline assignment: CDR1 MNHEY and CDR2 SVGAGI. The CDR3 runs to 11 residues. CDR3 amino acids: CASSSQFEAFF. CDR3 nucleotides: TGTGCCAGCAGTTCCCAGTTTGAAGCTTTCTTT.

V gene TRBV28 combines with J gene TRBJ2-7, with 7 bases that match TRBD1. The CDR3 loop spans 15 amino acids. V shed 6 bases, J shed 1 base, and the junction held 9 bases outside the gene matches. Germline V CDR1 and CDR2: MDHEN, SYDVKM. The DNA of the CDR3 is TGTGCCAGCAGCATAGGGACAGCTAAATCCTACGAGCAGTACTTC. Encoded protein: CASSIGTAKSYEQYF.

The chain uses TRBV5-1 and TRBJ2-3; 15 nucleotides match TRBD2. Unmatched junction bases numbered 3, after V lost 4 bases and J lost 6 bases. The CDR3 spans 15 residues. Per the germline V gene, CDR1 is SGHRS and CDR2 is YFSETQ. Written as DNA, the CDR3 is TGCGCCAGCAGCACGGGACTAGCGGGAGGTGATACGCAGTATTTT. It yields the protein CASSTGLAGGDTQYF.

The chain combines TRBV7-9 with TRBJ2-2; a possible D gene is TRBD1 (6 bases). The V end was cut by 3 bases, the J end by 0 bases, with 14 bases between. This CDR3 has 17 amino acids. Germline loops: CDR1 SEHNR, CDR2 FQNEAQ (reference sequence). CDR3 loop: CASSFPGGLANTGELFF. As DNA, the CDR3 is TGTGCCAGCAGCTTTCCTGGGGGCCTCGCGAACACCGGGGAGCTGTTTTTT.

The CDR3 spells CASSQGAASNQPQHF. As DNA, the CDR3 is TGCGCCAGCAGCCAAGGGGCAGCAAGCAATCAGCCCCAGCATTTT. The V and J genes are TRBV4-3 and TRBJ1-5; no firm D call. Germline loops: CDR1 LGHNA, CDR2 YSLEER. This CDR3 comprises 15 residues. V lost 1 base, J lost 1 base, and 8 bases lay in between.